Below, one T cell receptor beta chain is given with its context. The data stem from a study of blood T cell repertoires in COVID-19. Study-wide background: Some COVID-19 samples were acute and others convalescent; all came from the United States, Italy and Spain. The cDNA or gDNA used as material had been derived from T cells, B-cell-depleted T cells, or PBMCs.

Under the authors' procedure: Amplified reference gene primers provided the basis for estimating nucleated cell counts. TCRdb's table, derived via immunoSEQ multiplex PCR, lists solely in-frame clones and lacks some. That table gives V, J and clone size, and the DNA gave D and trimming. The sample consists of about 120,000 clones, 88% of them appearing once. The CDR3 extends over 14 amino acids. V lost 1 base to trimming and J lost 5 bases, with 11 bases between them. Germline V CDR1 and CDR2: PRHDT, FYEKMQ (reference sequence). Sequenced sample: peripheral blood. This chain joins TRBV13 and TRBJ2-5, with TRBD1 as a possible D gene (5 bases). The clonotype originates from a human donor in a cohort sampled during active COVID-19. For the CDR3, the DNA is TGTGCCAGCAGCTTAGAAGGGGCCCAGGAGACCCAGTACTTC. Encoded protein: CASSLEGAQETQYF.